This TCR beta chain stems from a study of T cells in localized non-small cell lung cancer. Study-wide findings and caveats: Maximal T cell clonality occurred in uninvolved adjacent lung, with tumor ranking below it. Of the top 100 tumor clones, median roughly 60 were in adjacent lung, approximately 30 among its top 100.

A note on this clone: The antigen is unknown.

The CDR3 length is 14 residues. V was clipped by 1 base and J by 2 bases, with 5 bases between them. Germline V gene lookup returns CDR1 SGHAT and CDR2 FQNNGV. Sequencing was performed with immunoSEQ multiplex PCR; in TCRdb, only in-frame clones are kept and a portion is missing. The top ten clones hold 4% of a sample with about 19,000 clones, around nine tenths of them seen once. The clonotype originates from a male donor aged 60 or over with stage I squamous cell lung carcinoma. The chain is built from TRBV11-2 and TRBJ2-2; no clear D gene. Sequenced material: peripheral blood, taken before any cancer treatment. CDR3 residues: CASSLAGNTGELFF. CDR3 DNA: TGTGCCAGCAGCTTAGCCGGAAACACCGGGGAGCTGTTTTTT.